The 5 T cell receptor beta chains listed next were all sequenced from one sample in a study of shared clonotypes between healthy human individuals. The protocol was immunoSEQ multiplex PCR, while the TCRdb copy is restricted to in-frame clones and leaves out a portion. The table has 850,000 to 1,200,000 clones, about 75% seen once. The sequenced sample was memory CD4+ T cells sorted from blood. The sample's subset: CD45RA-negative fraction. Every receptor here comes from a man aged 18 to 30 in good health.

On this clone itself: In the same sample, other DNA sequences code for this CDR3. The chain uses TRBV6-5 and TRBJ1-2; D call uncertain. This CDR3 is built from 14 residues. With 0 bases removed from V and 0 bases from J, the gap between germline ends came to 5 bases. Looked up from germline, CDR1 is MNHEY and CDR2 is SVGAGI. In DNA, the CDR3 is TGTGCCAGCAGTTACTCTACAGCTAACTATGGCTACACCTTC. Translated, it gives CASSYSTANYGYTF.

This rearrangement joins TRBV9 to TRBJ2-3, with a tentative D call TRBD1 (5 bases). Trimming shortened V by 0 bases and J by 3 bases, and 14 bases separated the two germline ends. From germline, CDR1 is SGDLS and CDR2 YYNGEE. The CDR3 consists of 16 residues. The CDR3 bases are TGTGCCAGCAGCGTAGTTTATTACAGGAGAACAGATACGCAGTATTTT. It specifies CASSVVYYRRTDTQYF.

J is TRBJ2-1 and V is TRBV6-5; 12 nucleotides align to TRBD2. After removal of 5 bases from V and 8 bases from J, the junction contained 4 bases not matched to a gene. The length of the CDR3 is 14 residues. Germline CDR1 MNHEY, CDR2 SVGAGI. CDR3 coding DNA: TGTGCCAGCAGTCTAGCGGGGGGGGTCTATGAGCAGTTCTTC. As protein: CASSLAGGVYEQFF.

This sequence joins TRBV2 and TRBJ1-5, with D unclear. This CDR3 is built from 13 residues. Germline lookup yields CDR1 SNHLY and CDR2 FYNNEI. The V gene lost 7 bases and the J gene lost 0 bases, with 7 bases spanning the gap. CDR3 sequence reads: CASTVYSNQPQHF. In nucleotides, the CDR3 is TGTGCCAGCACAGTGTATAGCAATCAGCCCCAGCATTTT.

The chain couples TRBV2 to TRBJ1-4, with no clear D. Germline CDR1 and CDR2: SNHLY and FYNNEI. V lost 7 bases, J lost 4 bases, and 10 bases lay in between. The CDR3 sequence is 13 residues long. CDR3 sequence (DNA): TGTGCCAGCAAAAAAGGCTATAATGAAAAACTGTTTTTT. This translates into CASKKGYNEKLFF. Using reference TRBV2 and TRBJ1-4 for the parts outside the CDR3, the full variable domain is EPEVTQTPSHQVTQMGQEVILRCVPISNHLYFYWYRQILGQKVEFLVSFYNNEISEKSEIFDDQFSVERPDGSNFTLKIRSTKLEDSAMYFCASKKGYNEKLFFGSGTQLSVL.